The 12 T cell receptor beta chains below come from one sample, sequenced in a study of blood T cells in healthy people across ages (dated by TCRdb to the mid-2010s). Libraries were prepared through 5' RACE. The sample was run on an Illumina HiSeq 2500. A second PCR of roughly 6 to 12 cycles was performed with a sample-barcoded 5' primer and a J-beta primer mix. TCRdb trimmed public reads at Q25 via fastp, called clones via MiXCR and kept in-frame beta chains. Rows with one shared CDR3 protein collapse into an entry with the most common genes and DNA. This sample is represented by some 880,000 distinct CDR3 sequences; 30% to 45% of them were singletons. The top ten constitute around 13% of the sample. Sequencing was performed on blood. Source of these receptors: a man aged 18 to 30 in good health.

The CDR3 region is CAIRGGTKRGSSLSTDTQYF. The CDR3 DNA is TGTGCCATCAGGGGGGGCACCAAGCGGGGGAGTTCTCTTAGCACAGATACGCAGTATTTT. J is TRBJ2-3 and V is TRBV10-3; TRBD2 matches at 8 bases. This CDR3 has 20 amino acids. Trimming removed 6 bases from V and 0 bases from J; junction bases left unmatched: 20. Germline V gives CDR1 ENHRY, CDR2 SYGVKD.

The chain joins TRBV10-3 to TRBJ2-3; tentative D call: TRBD2 (5 bases). Deletions cut 2 bases from V and 6 bases from J, with 12 bases between. Germline V CDR1 and CDR2: ENHRY, SYGVKD. This CDR3 is built from 14 residues. The CDR3 DNA reads TGTGCCATCAGTGAGGGACTCCAAGGCGATACGCAGTATTTT. Translated, it gives CAISEGLQGDTQYF.

This rearrangement joins TRBV29-1 to TRBJ1-1; D is ambiguous. V shed 7 bases and J shed 7 bases, with 10 bases lying between them. The CDR3 loop spans 10 amino acids. Germline CDR1 and CDR2: SQVTM and ANQGSEA. DNA for the CDR3: TGCAGCGCTCCCGAGAGTGAAGCTTTCTTT. Its translation: CSAPESEAFF.

The rearrangement uses TRBV27 and TRBJ1-2, with D unresolved. V lost 0 bases, J lost 4 bases, and 12 bases lay in between. This CDR3 has 15 amino acids. Germline CDR1 MNHEY, CDR2 SMNVEV (reference sequence). The CDR3 DNA follows: TGTGCCAGCAGTTTATCCGGCGTTCAGACCTATGGCTACACCTTC. It specifies CASSLSGVQTYGYTF.

The chain links TRBV7-9 to TRBJ1-4; D is undetermined. The CDR3 totals 14 residues. V was cut by 5 bases and J by 8 bases, with 15 bases left in between. Germline loops: CDR1 SEHNR, CDR2 FQNEAQ (reference sequence). CDR3 in DNA: TGTGCCAGCAGCCCTAGGGTGGCAGAAGAAAAACTGTTTTTT. Amino acids: CASSPRVAEEKLFF.

V and J are TRBV25-1 and TRBJ2-4; the D is unclear. The DNA matches TRBJ2-7 better at its end, which makes the J call doubtful. The CDR3 is made up of 12 amino acids. Per the germline V gene, CDR1 is MGHDK and CDR2 is SYGVNS. The CDR3 reads CASRHDSYEQYF. CDR3 nucleotides: TGTGCCAGCAGGCACGATTCCTACGAGCAGTACTTC.

V is TRBV10-3 and J is TRBJ2-1, with 7 nucleotides matching TRBD2. The trim removed 1 base at V and 7 bases at J, leaving 7 bases unmatched. The germline V gene encodes CDR1 ENHRY and CDR2 SYGVKD. The length of the CDR3 is 15 residues. The CDR3 DNA reads TGTGCCATCAGTGAGTTTGGGGGGGAGGCAAATGAGCAGTTCTTC. Amino acids: CAISEFGGEANEQFF.

This sequence joins TRBV12-3 or TRBV12-4 and TRBJ2-5, with D maybe TRBD2 (7 bases). The length of the CDR3 is 16 residues. V was cut by 4 bases and J by 4 bases, with 19 bases left in between. CDR3 coding DNA: TGTGCCAGCAGTTCTGGGGGGGTGGGGGGCCGAGAGACCCAGTACTTC. The encoded protein is CASSSGGVGGRETQYF.

This clonotype was recorded many times. The chain combines TRBV7-2 with TRBJ2-1; 11 positions agree with TRBD2. The germline CDR1 and CDR2 sequences are SGHTA and FQGNSA. V was clipped by 1 base and J by 7 bases; unmatched bases: 9. The CDR3 is 17 amino acids. The CDR3 loop is CASSLGLGLAGGNEQFF. The CDR3 DNA reads TGTGCCAGCAGCTTAGGCCTGGGGCTAGCGGGGGGAAATGAGCAGTTCTTC.

Many counts were recorded for this clonotype. This chain joins TRBV28 and TRBJ1-5, with a tentative D call TRBD1 (5 bases). V was clipped by 3 bases and J by 3 bases, with 12 bases between them. This CDR3 is built from 15 residues. Per germline, CDR1 MDHEN and CDR2 SYDVKM. The CDR3 nucleotides are TGTGCCAGCAGTTTGTTCAGGGATACCAATCAGCCCCAGCATTTT. Encoded protein: CASSLFRDTNQPQHF.

This clonotype was recorded a few times. The chain is built from TRBV12-3 or TRBV12-4 and TRBJ2-7; 8 positions match TRBD1. The CDR3 contains 16 residues. Germline trimming cut 1 base from V and 4 bases from J; bases unmatched to any gene: 9. The CDR3 DNA sequence: TGTGCCAGCAGTTTAGGGGGAGCAGGGGGCGAGTACGAGCAGTACTTC. Translation gives CASSLGGAGGEYEQYF.

With respect to this clonotype: A read error may produce the germline difference seen at one junction end. The V gene is TRBV5-1, the J gene TRBJ2-3; D may match TRBD1 or TRBD2 (7 bases each). This CDR3 is 16 amino acids long. Germline V lookup: CDR1 SGHRS, CDR2 YFSETQ. CDR3 DNA: TGCGCCAGCAGCTATCCAGGGGGGGCTAGCACAGATACGCAGTGTTTT. Protein product: CASSYPGGASTDTQCF.